This T cell receptor beta chain was recovered during a study of blood T cell repertoires in COVID-19. Study-wide context: The study drew acute and convalescent COVID-19 samples from the United States, Italy and Spain. PBMCs, B-cell-depleted T cells, or T cells were the source of the cDNA or gDNA that made up the material.

Authors' methods: It was from reference gene primer amplification that nucleated cell counts were estimated. Sequenced by immunoSEQ multiplex PCR; TCRdb stores in-frame clones only, minus some. That table supplies the V and J calls and clone size; D and trimming were determined from the DNA. The repertoire has about 57,000 clones, approximately 82% of them found once; the top ten carry 8.2%. There are a few counts of this clone. The CDR3 contains 14 residues. Germline V gives CDR1 MNHEY, CDR2 SVGAGI. Trimming removed 2 bases from V and 3 bases from J, with 7 bases in between. V is TRBV6-5 and J is TRBJ2-2, with unresolved D. Sequencing used peripheral blood. This clonotype was obtained from a woman older than 75 with acute or convalescent COVID-19. The CDR3, as DNA: TGTGCCAGCAGTTACCAGCGCCACACCGGGGAGCTGTTTTTT. It translates to CASSYQRHTGELFF.